Below are 21 T cell receptor beta chains sequenced from a single sample in a study of T cells in Graves' hyperthyroidism and ophthalmopathy. TCR beta CDR3 regions were amplified from RNA. In the first-round RT-PCR of the TCR CDR3, the HTBI primer set was used. TCRdb reanalysed the multiplex PCR reads using MiXCR and keeps one entry per CDR3 protein. Of 550,000 to 800,000 distinct CDR3 sequences listed, about 16% are singletons. The sample taken for sequencing was blood. The source of these receptors is a man between 18 and 29 years old with Graves' hyperthyroidism.

Details on this clonotype: A much larger clone is a single base away; this may be a read error. V is TRBV24-1 and J is TRBJ2-1; 15 bases map to TRBD2. The trim removed 2 bases at V and 3 bases at J, leaving 10 bases unmatched. The CDR3 loop spans 20 amino acids. Per the germline V gene, CDR1 is KGHDR and CDR2 is SFDVKD. The CDR3 region is CATSDSPWTSGRAYYNEQFF. The CDR3 DNA follows: TGTGCCACCAGTGATTCCCCATGGACTAGCGGGAGGGCCTACTACAATGAGCAGTTCTTC.

This clonotype has at least ten counts. The chain is built from TRBV7-2 and TRBJ1-6, with D maybe TRBD1 (5 bases). The CDR3 totals 15 residues. Looked up from germline, CDR1 is SGHTA and CDR2 is FQGNSA. The V end was cut by 4 bases, the J end by 7 bases, with 14 bases between. CDR3: CASSWGRQLNSPLHF. CDR3 nucleotide sequence: TGTGCCAGCAGCTGGGGCCGACAGTTGAATTCACCCCTCCACTTT.

This clonotype was observed a handful of times. This chain joins TRBV24-1 and TRBJ2-1, with 8 nucleotides matching TRBD2. Germline V gene data show CDR1 as KGHDR and CDR2 as SFDVKD. V gave up 9 bases and J gave up 2 bases; unmatched junction bases: 5. The CDR3 spans 14 residues. The CDR3 DNA sequence: TGTGCCACCGCTCGCGGGAGGACCTACAATGAGCAGTTCTTC. Translating gives CATARGRTYNEQFF.

This clonotype was observed at least ten times. The chain is built from TRBV6-2 or TRBV6-3 and TRBJ2-7, with 10 bases identical to TRBD2. V lost 7 bases, J lost 3 bases, and 12 bases stayed unmatched. Germline assignment: CDR1 MNHEY and CDR2 SVGEGT. The length of the CDR3 is 16 residues. CDR3 nucleotide sequence: TGTGCCAGCACCTTAAGAAGCGGGAGGGCCGTCTACGAGCAGTACTTC. Translated: CASTLRSGRAVYEQYF.

At least ten counts were recorded for this clonotype. The chain joins TRBV12-3 or TRBV12-4 to TRBJ1-6; TRBD1 might be the D (5 bases). This CDR3 contains 15 residues. The V end was cut by 1 base, the J end by 11 bases, with 15 bases between. The CDR3: CASSLEGAGVTPLHF. CDR3 DNA: TGTGCCAGCAGTTTAGAAGGGGCGGGTGTGACACCCCTCCACTTT.

This clonotype showed up many times. The chain carries TRBV12-3 or TRBV12-4 and TRBJ2-7, with 8 bases matching TRBD1. V lost 6 bases to trimming and J lost 2 bases; unmatched junction nucleotides: 3. The CDR3 consists of 13 residues. CDR3 coding DNA: TGTGCCAGCAGCAGGGGACAGGCCTACGAGCAGTACTTC. Its translation: CASSRGQAYEQYF.

The chain links TRBV19 to TRBJ1-1; 9 nucleotides agree with TRBD1. Germline CDR1 is LNHDA and CDR2 is SQIVND (reference sequence). This CDR3 has 15 residues. The junction had 7 bases not matched to a gene; V was cut back by 4 bases and J by 4 bases. The CDR3 sequence: CASSNGDRVGTEAFF. CDR3 in DNA: TGTGCCAGTAGTAACGGGGACAGGGTGGGCACTGAAGCTTTCTTT.

This clonotype was seen at least ten times. The rearrangement links TRBV18 to TRBJ2-7; D is ambiguous. CDR1 and CDR2 (germline): KGHSH, LQKENI. Trimming pared 0 bases from V and 5 bases from J, leaving 8 bases between. The CDR3 has 13 residues. CDR3 protein: CASSPPIRDEQYF. CDR3 nucleotides: TGTGCCAGCTCACCACCTATACGGGACGAGCAGTACTTC.

The V call is TRBV24-1, the J call TRBJ2-2; the D is unclear. Germline CDR1 reads KGHDR; CDR2 reads SFDVKD. The V gene lost 4 bases and the J gene lost 1 base, with 12 bases spanning the gap. This CDR3 is 16 amino acids long. CDR3: CATSESGLKNTGELFF. DNA of the CDR3: TGTGCCACCAGTGAGTCCGGGCTTAAGAACACCGGGGAGCTGTTTTTT.

This clonotype has only a few counts. This CDR3 is CSGAHSNQPQHF. In DNA, the CDR3 is TGCAGTGGGGCTCATAGCAATCAGCCCCAGCATTTT. This chain uses TRBV20-1 with TRBJ1-5; unclear D gene. The germline V gene has CDR1 DFQATT and CDR2 SNEGSKA (reference sequence). This CDR3 spans 12 amino acids. V lost 7 bases, J lost 0 bases, and 7 bases lay in between.

This rearrangement joins TRBV9 to TRBJ2-1; 9 bases fit TRBD2. The V gene's germline CDR1 is SGDLS and CDR2 YYNGEE. V dropped 4 bases and J dropped 6; count of bases not matched to a gene: 8. The CDR3 has 15 residues. The CDR3 coding sequence is TGTGCCAGCAGCAGTAGCGGGAGCCTATTCAATGAGCAGTTCTTC. Protein sequence: CASSSSGSLFNEQFF.

This clonotype was observed a few times. Since a much larger clone is just one base distant, this may be a read error. The chain has TRBV6-1 and TRBJ2-7; 10 nucleotides align to TRBD2. The CDR3 covers 15 residues. The V gene's germline CDR1 is MNHNS and CDR2 SASEGT. The CDR3 DNA is TGTACCAGCACCCGGAGCGGGAGGGGTTCGTACGAGCAGTACTTC. Translating it yields CTSTRSGRGSYEQYF.

This clonotype occurred many times. The genes are TRBV20-1 and TRBJ2-7; 10 nucleotides line up with TRBD2. The length of the CDR3 is 16 residues. Unmatched junction bases numbered 12, after V lost 5 bases and J lost 2 bases. Germline V lookup: CDR1 DFQATT, CDR2 SNEGSKA (reference sequence). CDR3 coding DNA: TGCAGTGCTCAGGGAGTAGCGGGAGGTAGTCCCTACGAGCAGTACTTC. Translation: CSAQGVAGGSPYEQYF.

The chain recombines TRBV19 with TRBJ2-7; D unresolved. The CDR3 is 13 residues long. The V gene's germline CDR1 is LNHDA and CDR2 SQIVND (reference sequence). Trimming stripped 7 bases from V and 3 bases from J, with 13 bases between. The CDR3 loop reads CASTDGEIYEQYF. The CDR3 coding sequence is TGTGCCAGTACCGACGGAGAAATCTACGAGCAGTACTTC.

A remark on this clonotype: A clone one base away is much larger, so this may be a read error. The chain combines TRBV20-1 with TRBJ2-7; perhaps TRBD2 as D (6 bases). V dropped 6 bases and J dropped 8 bases, with 26 bases sitting between them. In germline, CDR1 is DFQATT, CDR2 SNEGSKA (reference sequence). The length of the CDR3 is 15 residues. Written as DNA, the CDR3 is TGCAGTGCGAGCTCTCGGGAGCATTATACGAACAAGCAGTACTTC. This sequence encodes CSASSREHYTNKQYF.

The V and J genes are TRBV3-1 and TRBJ1-3; 7 bases match TRBD1. J was trimmed by 9 bases and V by 4 bases; bases with no gene match: 9. Germline CDR1 and CDR2: LGHDT and YNNKEL (reference sequence). The CDR3 sequence is 14 residues long. The CDR3 loop is CASSLGDSRSTIYF. CDR3 sequence (DNA): TGTGCCAGCAGCCTGGGGGACAGCCGAAGCACCATATATTTT.

The rearrangement joins TRBV12-5 to TRBJ2-2; D is undetermined. The length of the CDR3 is 16 residues. The germline V gene has CDR1 LGHNT and CDR2 FRNRAP. V lost 0 bases and J 5 bases, leaving 13 bases between the germline ends. Here the CDR3 reads CASGLVLRVQTGELFF. The DNA for the CDR3 is TGTGCTAGTGGTTTGGTACTAAGGGTACAGACCGGGGAGCTGTTTTTT.

This clonotype was observed at least ten times. This chain links TRBV28 with TRBJ2-4; perhaps TRBD1 as D (6 bases). Trimming cost V 2 bases and J 1 base, with 9 bases left between them. Germline V CDR1 and CDR2: MDHEN, SYDVKM. The CDR3 extends over 15 amino acids. CDR3 in DNA: TGTGCCAGCAGTTTAGCCACAGGGGCCAAAAACATTCAGTACTTC. Protein sequence: CASSLATGAKNIQYF.

This clonotype came up a few times. The J gene is TRBJ1-5, the V gene TRBV20-1; D is unclear. Germline V gives CDR1 DFQATT, CDR2 SNEGSKA (reference sequence). V dropped 6 bases and J dropped 1 base, with 13 bases sitting between them. The CDR3 is made up of 14 amino acids. The CDR3: CSAHEDGSNQPQHF. CDR3 nucleotide sequence: TGCAGTGCCCATGAGGACGGAAGCAATCAGCCCCAGCATTTT.

Many counts were recorded for this clonotype. This chain uses TRBV12-3 or TRBV12-4 with TRBJ1-2; a possible D gene is TRBD1 (5 bases). V lost 4 bases to trimming and J lost 0 bases, with 15 bases between them. CDR3 size: 16 residues. The CDR3 sequence: CASSSQGREANYGYTF. As DNA, the CDR3 is TGTGCCAGCAGTTCCCAGGGCAGGGAAGCTAACTATGGCTACACCTTC.

This clonotype has a handful of counts. The rearrangement joins TRBV10-3 to TRBJ2-2, with D tentatively TRBD2 (5 bases). CDR1 is ENHRY, CDR2 SYGVKD, per germline. The V gene lost 7 bases and the J gene lost 1 base, with 16 bases spanning the gap. This CDR3 comprises 16 residues. The CDR3 bases are TGTGCCATCAATGGGCGCGGAGGACTGAACACCGGGGAGCTGTTTTTT. This sequence encodes CAINGRGGLNTGELFF.